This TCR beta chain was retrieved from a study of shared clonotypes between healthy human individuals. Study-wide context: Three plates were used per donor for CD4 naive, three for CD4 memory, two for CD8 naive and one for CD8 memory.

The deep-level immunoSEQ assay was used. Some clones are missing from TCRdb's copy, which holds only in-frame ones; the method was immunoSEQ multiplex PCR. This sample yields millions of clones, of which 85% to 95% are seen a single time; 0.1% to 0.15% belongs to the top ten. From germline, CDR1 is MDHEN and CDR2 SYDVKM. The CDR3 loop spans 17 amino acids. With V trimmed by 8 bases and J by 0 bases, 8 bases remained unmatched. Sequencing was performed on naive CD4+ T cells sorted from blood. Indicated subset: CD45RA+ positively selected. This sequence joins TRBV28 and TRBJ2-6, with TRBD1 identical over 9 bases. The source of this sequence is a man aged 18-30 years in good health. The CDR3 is CASGTGTGHSGANVLTF. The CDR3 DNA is TGTGCCAGCGGTACCGGGACAGGGCACTCTGGGGCCAACGTCCTGACTTTC.